Below are 16 T cell receptor beta chains sequenced from a single sample in a study of T cells in Graves' hyperthyroidism and ophthalmopathy. The CDR3 regions of TCR beta were amplified from RNA transcripts. The TCR CDR3 first-round RT-PCR relied on the HTBI primer set. MiXCR, run by TCRdb on the multiplex PCR reads, gives a single entry per CDR3 protein. This repertoire shows approximately 600,000 distinct CDR3 sequences, about 15% found once; its top ten account for almost 6%. Sequencing was done on a sample of blood. These receptors all stem from a woman aged 30 to 39 with Graves' hyperthyroidism that later progressed to Graves' ophthalmopathy.

This clonotype was seen many times. The rearrangement uses TRBV3-1 and TRBJ1-6; D is uncertain. V gave up 2 bases and J gave up 15 bases, with 11 bases separating them. The germline CDR1 and CDR2 sequences are LGHDT and YNNKEL (reference sequence). The length of the CDR3 is 12 residues. The CDR3 loop is CASSQSKGSLHF. CDR3 DNA: TGTGCCAGCAGCCAATCTAAGGGAAGCCTCCACTTT.

This clonotype was seen repeatedly, ten times or more. V gene TRBV28 combines with J gene TRBJ2-7, with D unclear. The CDR3 has 14 amino acids. Trimming shortened V by 9 bases and J by 0 bases, and 15 bases separated the two germline ends. CDR1 is MDHEN and CDR2 is SYDVKM in the germline V gene. The CDR3 spells CASTESPDSYEQYF. The CDR3 DNA sequence: TGTGCCAGTACGGAGAGCCCCGACTCCTACGAGCAGTACTTC.

This clonotype was seen repeatedly, ten times or more. This sequence joins TRBV12-3 or TRBV12-4 and TRBJ2-7, with unresolved D. The CDR3 loop spans 13 amino acids. Trimming removed 6 bases at V and 3 bases at J, with 12 bases between. CDR3 in amino acids: CASSFGPVYEQYF. CDR3 nucleotides: TGTGCCAGCAGCTTCGGACCGGTCTACGAGCAGTACTTC.

This clonotype was picked up many times. CDR3 protein: CASSLGGVYGEKLFF. In DNA, the CDR3 is TGTGCCAGCAGTTTAGGGGGGGTGTACGGTGAAAAACTGTTTTTT. The genes are TRBV28 and TRBJ1-4; possible D gene TRBD1, 5 bases. V was pared by 2 bases and J by 7 bases, with 14 bases between. Looked up from germline, CDR1 is MDHEN and CDR2 is SYDVKM. The CDR3 is 15 amino acids. The complete variable domain, with remaining parts taken from reference TRBV28 and TRBJ1-4, reads DVKVTQSSRYLVKRTGEKVFLECVQDMDHENMFWYRQDPGLGLRLIYFSYDVKMKEKGDIPEGYSVSREKKERFSLILESASTNQTSMYLCASSLGGVYGEKLFFGSGTQLSVL.

This clonotype was recorded at least ten times. J is TRBJ2-7 and V is TRBV6-2 or TRBV6-3; 7 bases fit TRBD1. CDR3 length: 15 amino acids. The germline V gene encodes CDR1 MNHEY and CDR2 SVGEGT. V was pared by 5 bases and J by 0 bases, with 7 bases of the junction left unmatched. The CDR3 reads CASSHPTGNSYEQYF. DNA of the CDR3: TGTGCCAGCAGTCACCCGACAGGGAACTCCTACGAGCAGTACTTC.

There are many counts of this clonotype. The J gene is TRBJ2-1, the V gene TRBV3-1; 7 positions agree with TRBD2. The CDR3 has 15 amino acids. From germline, CDR1 is LGHDT and CDR2 YNNKEL (reference sequence). The J segment lost 2 bases and the V segment lost 1 base, leaving 2 bases of the junction unmatched. The CDR3 DNA is TGTGCCAGCAGCCAAGGCGGGACTACCTACAATGAGCAGTTCTTC. Translation gives CASSQGGTTYNEQFF.

With regard to this clonotype: A much bigger clone sits one base away, suggesting this may be a read error. The V and J genes are TRBV24-1 and TRBJ2-2, with D tentatively TRBD1 (5 bases). CDR1 is KGHDR and CDR2 is SFDVKD in the germline V gene. Trimming cost V 8 bases and J 6 bases, with 9 bases left between them. The CDR3 sequence is 12 residues long. The CDR3 DNA is TGTGCCACCATCAGGGTTCCCGGGGAGCTGTTTTTT. It translates to CATIRVPGELFF.

This clonotype was recorded a few times. The rearrangement uses TRBV7-2 and TRBJ2-1; D possibly corresponds to TRBD2 (6 bases). There are 14 residues in the CDR3. From germline, CDR1 is SGHTA and CDR2 FQGNSA. With 5 bases removed from V and 8 bases from J, the gap between germline ends came to 16 bases. CDR3 sequence reads: CASSPRWGVHEQFF. CDR3 DNA sequence: TGTGCCAGCAGCCCCCGGTGGGGGGTGCATGAGCAGTTCTTC.

The chain links TRBV7-6 to TRBJ2-7, with 7 positions matching TRBD2. V lost 3 bases, J lost 5 bases, and 7 bases stayed unmatched. From germline, CDR1 is SGHVS and CDR2 FNYEAQ. The CDR3 is 14 residues long. The CDR3 DNA reads as TGTGCCAGCAGCTTGAATGCGGGGGACCACGAGCAGTACTTC. This translates into CASSLNAGDHEQYF.

This clonotype was observed many times. The chain combines TRBV10-2 with TRBJ2-7, with TRBD1 identical over 9 bases. CDR3 length equals 14 residues. With V trimmed by 4 bases and J by 6 bases, 7 bases remained unmatched. CDR1 is WSHSY and CDR2 is SAAADI in the germline V gene. The CDR3 nucleotides read TGCGCCAGCAGTGGAGGGACAGGGAGTGGCGAGCAGTACTTC. Residues: CASSGGTGSGEQYF.

Only a few counts were recorded for this clonotype. The V call is TRBV29-1, the J call TRBJ2-1; a possible D gene is TRBD2 (5 bases). The V and J ends lost 4 bases and 5 bases respectively, with 18 bases between them. CDR1 and CDR2 from the germline V gene are SQVTM and ANQGSEA. The CDR3 runs 15 residues. The CDR3 DNA sequence: TGCAGCGTTGTCATGGATCGGGGTAACAACAATGAGCAGTTCTTC. As protein: CSVVMDRGNNNEQFF.

This clonotype occurred many times. J is TRBJ2-7 and V is TRBV24-1, with unresolved D. The ends were cut back, 3 bases at V and 4 bases at J, with 12 bases in the middle. CDR1 KGHDR and CDR2 SFDVKD come from the germline V gene. This CDR3 has 14 residues. The CDR3 DNA sequence: TGTGCCACCAGTGATGGGGTGGGAAGTTACGAGCAGTACTTC. It codes for CATSDGVGSYEQYF.

Ten or more counts support this clonotype. This chain connects TRBV18 to TRBJ1-2; D perhaps matches TRBD1 (5 bases). Germline V gene sequence: CDR1 KGHSH, CDR2 LQKENI. V was trimmed by 3 bases and J by 6 bases, leaving 11 bases between them. This CDR3 region has 13 residues. The CDR3 is CASSPRQTDGYTF. CDR3 in DNA: TGTGCCAGCTCACCTAGACAGACAGATGGCTACACCTTC.

This clonotype has ten or more counts. This chain joins TRBV5-4 and TRBJ1-3; 9 bases are shared with TRBD1. The ends lost 2 bases at V and 0 bases at J; junction bases unmatched: 6. The CDR3 loop spans 17 amino acids. The germline V gene encodes CDR1 SGHNT and CDR2 YYREEE (reference sequence). CDR3 in DNA: TGTGCCAGCAGCTTACCACAGGGGGCGAGCTCTGGAAACACCATATATTTT. Amino acid sequence: CASSLPQGASSGNTIYF.

This clonotype occurred many times. This CDR3 reads CASSKFGTGTALNTEAFF. In nucleotides, the CDR3 is TGTGCCAGCAGTAAATTCGGGACAGGGACAGCTTTGAACACTGAAGCTTTCTTT. The chain employs TRBV7-3 and TRBJ1-1; 9 nucleotides match TRBD1. From germline, CDR1 is SGHTA and CDR2 FQGTGA. The CDR3 length is 18 residues. J gave up 0 bases and V 6 bases, and 14 bases lay outside the gene matches.

This clonotype was seen at least ten times. V usage is TRBV11-3 and J usage is TRBJ2-5; D tentatively reads TRBD1 or TRBD2 (6 bases each). V shed 1 base and J shed 5 bases, with 17 bases lying between them. The CDR3 sequence is 16 residues long. CDR1 is SGHNT and CDR2 is YENEEA in the germline V gene. The CDR3 spells CASSLGPPGAGETQYF. The DNA of the CDR3 is TGTGCCAGCAGCTTAGGACCCCCGGGGGCGGGGGAGACCCAGTACTTC.